The 17 T cell receptor beta chains below were found in one sample sequenced in a study of graft-versus-host responses after intestinal transplantation. Profiled with immunoSEQ multiplex PCR; TCRdb holds only in-frame clones, not every one. The repertoire has over 60,000 clones, 89% of them found once; the top ten carry over 1.5%. Both intraepithelial and lamina propria lymphocytes were released by processing graft tissue. The sample here was ileum tissue, taken roughly 390 days after transplant. Receptors were obtained from a human patient who received an intestinal transplant, so some T cells may come from the graft donor.

The chain joins TRBV13 to TRBJ2-3; D is undetermined. Germline CDR1 is PRHDT and CDR2 is FYEKMQ (reference sequence). This CDR3 has 13 residues. Trimming removed 5 bases from V and 5 bases from J, with 11 bases in between. The CDR3 DNA reads TGTGCCAGCAGCCCACTTTTGGGAGATACGCAGTATTTT. Residues: CASSPLLGDTQYF. The variable domain in full, completed from reference TRBV13 and TRBJ2-3, reads AAGVIQSPRHLIKEKRETATLKCYPIPRHDTVYWYQQGPGQDPQFLISFYEKMQSDKGSIPDRFSAQQFSDYHSELNMSSLELGDSALYFCASSPLLGDTQYFGPGTRLTVL.

As to this clone: Its ends do not fully match the called genes, so a read error is possible. The genes are TRBV6-1 and TRBJ2-7; D is perhaps TRBD2 (6 bases). Germline V gene lookup returns CDR1 MNHNS and CDR2 SASEGT. The CDR3 length is 15 residues. Here the CDR3 DNA reads TGTGCCAGCAGTGTTGGAATAGCGGTAGGCTACGAGCGGTACTTC. It codes for CASSVGIAVGYERYF.

V and J are TRBV7-7 and TRBJ1-3, with a weak D call TRBD1 (5 bases). The CDR3 is 15 residues long. The V end lost 5 bases, the J end lost 2 bases, and 13 bases lay between the germline ends. In germline, CDR1 is SSHAT, CDR2 FNYEAQ (reference sequence). As DNA, the CDR3 is TGTGCCAGCAGCGCCGCGGTGGGGGCTGGAAACACCATATATTTT. Translating it yields CASSAAVGAGNTIYF.

Only one count was recorded for this clone. The V gene is TRBV7-2, the J gene TRBJ1-6, with no clear D. V lost 4 bases and J 4 bases, leaving 17 bases between the germline ends. From germline, CDR1 is SGHTA and CDR2 FQGNSA. This CDR3 has 17 residues. The chain's CDR3 is CASSWARAASYNSPLHF. The CDR3 coding sequence is TGTGCCAGCAGCTGGGCTCGGGCAGCCAGTTATAATTCACCCCTCCACTTT.

The J gene is TRBJ2-1, the V gene TRBV7-2, with D possibly being TRBD1 (6 bases). Trimming removed 6 bases at V and 2 bases at J, with 14 bases between. CDR1 is SGHTA and CDR2 is FQGNSA in the germline V gene. The CDR3 covers 15 residues. CDR3 amino acids: CASSRQGTPYNEQFF. CDR3 nucleotide sequence: TGTGCCAGCAGTCGGCAGGGGACCCCCTACAATGAGCAGTTCTTC.

The CDR3 sequence: CASTSLEHRGEQYF. CDR3 nucleotide sequence: TGTGCCAGCACCTCCCTGGAGCACAGGGGCGAGCAGTACTTC. The chain joins TRBV7-9 to TRBJ2-7; 7 positions agree with TRBD1. V shed 7 bases and J 6 bases; nucleotides not matched to a gene: 12. The CDR3 runs to 14 residues. CDR1 and CDR2 from the germline V gene are SEHNR and FQNEAQ (reference sequence).

The V call is TRBV5-1, the J call TRBJ2-5; 9 positions match TRBD1. TRBJ2-7 matches the DNA end more closely, so the J call is doubtful. This CDR3 region has 14 residues. CDR1 and CDR2 from the germline V gene are SGHRS and YFSETQ. The DNA for the CDR3 is TGCGCCAGCAGCCCATCGGGACAGGGTGACGAGCAGTACTTC. Its translation is CASSPSGQGDEQYF.

The rearrangement links TRBV10-3 to TRBJ1-1; 7 nucleotides line up with TRBD1. Germline assignment: CDR1 ENHRY and CDR2 SYGVKD. J was trimmed by 1 base and V by 5 bases; bases with no gene match: 7. The CDR3 has 15 residues. The CDR3 DNA is TGTGCCATCAGTCAAAACAGGGGTCCGAACACTGAAGCTTTCTTT. Its protein product is CAISQNRGPNTEAFF.

V and J are TRBV27 and TRBJ2-3; D uncertain. The CDR3 consists of 11 residues. Per germline, CDR1 MNHEY and CDR2 SMNVEV (reference sequence). V lost 3 bases, J lost 5 bases, and 3 bases lay in between. CDR3 region: CASSFGDTQYF. CDR3 bases: TGTGCCAGCAGTTTTGGAGATACGCAGTATTTT.

As DNA, the CDR3 is TGTGCCAGCAGTTCACAGGAATATGGCTACACCTTC. Its translation is CASSSQEYGYTF. The V call is TRBV28, the J call TRBJ1-2; tentative D call: TRBD1 (5 bases). The CDR3 is 12 residues long. CDR1 is MDHEN, CDR2 SYDVKM, per germline. V was clipped by 4 bases and J by 5 bases, with 8 bases between them.

The J gene is TRBJ2-7, the V gene TRBV19; TRBD1 might be the D (6 bases). The CDR3 loop spans 13 amino acids. Germline lookup yields CDR1 LNHDA and CDR2 SQIVND (reference sequence). Trimming removed 8 bases at V and 4 bases at J, with 15 bases between. CDR3 DNA sequence: TGTGCCAGTGGGGCAGGGGCCGCGTACGAGCAGTACTTC. It yields the protein CASGAGAAYEQYF.

This sequence joins TRBV29-1 and TRBJ2-3; 11 bases map to TRBD2. Germline V gene sequence: CDR1 SQVTM, CDR2 ANQGSEA. The CDR3 runs to 16 residues. J lost 1 base, V lost 5 bases, and 8 bases had no gene match. CDR3: CSVSSLAGGRTDTQYF. Here the CDR3 DNA reads TGCAGCGTTTCTTCCTTAGCGGGAGGGCGCACAGATACGCAGTATTTT.

CDR3 region: CASSQVGVLNTEAFF. The DNA of the CDR3 is TGCGCCAGCAGCCAAGTGGGGGTACTGAACACTGAAGCTTTCTTT. The chain recombines TRBV4-1 with TRBJ1-1; TRBD1 is a possible D gene (5 bases). Germline V lookup: CDR1 MGHRA, CDR2 YSYEKL. V dropped 1 base and J dropped 0 bases, with 9 bases sitting between them. CDR3 length: 15 residues.

This clone was recorded once. The chain has TRBV4-1 and TRBJ1-5; TRBD1 matches at 7 bases. Germline-derived CDR1 and CDR2 are MGHRA and YSYEKL. After removal of 4 bases from V and 5 bases from J, the junction contained 5 bases not matched to a gene. CDR3 size: 14 residues. CDR3 DNA: TGCGCCAGCAGCCGCGGACAGGCGGATCAGCCCCAGCATTTT. This gives the protein CASSRGQADQPQHF.

This clone has just one count. The rearrangement links TRBV10-3 to TRBJ2-1; 9 bases are shared with TRBD2. Germline V lookup: CDR1 ENHRY, CDR2 SYGVKD. This CDR3 has 16 amino acids. Trimming removed 4 bases from V and 7 bases from J; junction bases left unmatched: 11. The CDR3: CAISGGGRAFVNEQFF. The CDR3 DNA reads as TGTGCCATCAGTGGGGGCGGGAGGGCCTTTGTTAATGAGCAGTTCTTC.

The chain joins TRBV10-3 to TRBJ2-7; no firm D call. The CDR3 runs 12 residues. Germline V gene sequence: CDR1 ENHRY, CDR2 SYGVKD. Trimming took off 2 bases at V and 7 bases at J, with 9 bases between the two ends. Written as DNA, the CDR3 is TGTGCCATCAGTGAGAAGGGCTTGGAGCAGTACTTC. It codes for CAISEKGLEQYF.

The CDR3 region has the DNA TGTGCCAGCAGCGTAGTCCCAACTATATACAATGAGCAGTTCTTC. Amino acid sequence: CASSVVPTIYNEQFF. The chain has TRBV9 and TRBJ2-1; no firm D call. This CDR3 comprises 15 residues. V was shortened by 0 bases and J by 4 bases, with 11 bases between the two germline ends. CDR1 and CDR2 (germline): SGDLS, YYNGEE.